The text below deals with one T cell receptor beta chain. This clone was seen a single time. Its target antigen remains unknown. No much larger clone is present one base from it, and per-base qualities are unavailable. To prepare the library, the immunoSEQ multiplex PCR assay was applied. High-throughput TCR-beta CDR3 sequencing of genomic DNA from most patients was performed by Adaptive Biotechnologies. The original pipeline was this. TCR sequencing data for more than 15 patients were retrieved from Adaptive's ImmunoSEQ software; three other patients were processed with MiXCR and VDJtools. CDR3 nucleotide sequences shared between donor and recipient were removed because the origin of such sequences could not be assigned. At least 2-fold expansion over unstimulated cells and a minimum CFSE-low frequency of 0.002% (template counts) or 0.001% (read counts) were required for clones to be classified as alloreactive. Clones detected in sequenced pre-transplant spleen, lymph node, or MLR CFSE-low populations of the donor or recipient were defined as mappable. The cumulative frequency of alloreactive clones was calculated as a percentage of all sequences, weighted by copy number. The table was pulled from immuneACCESS by TCRdb, which kept in-frame rearrangements only. Such tables lose some clones; where checked, under half of the loss comes from unresolved V genes, and the rest has no known cause. V, J and clone size are taken as reported in that table, and D and trimming were inferred from the DNA itself. This sample is represented by roughly 38,000 clones; around 94% of them were singletons. Approximately 0.76% of the sample is in the top ten clones.

This sample was included in a study of graft-versus-host responses after intestinal transplantation (dated by TCRdb to the early 2020s). In terms of the full investigation: The transplants that recipients got were multivisceral, liver-intestinal, or isolated intestinal. All recipients received anti-thymocyte globulin induction followed by maintenance tacrolimus and steroids for 3 to 4 years. After intestinal transplantation, graft-versus-host and host-versus-graft alloreactive T cell clones in the graft, circulation and bone marrow were tracked using bulk TCR-beta CDR3 sequencing. A peak of at least 4% donor T cells among recipient peripheral blood mononuclear cells was the definition used for donor T cell macrochimerism. The cohort enrolled 20 to 25 intestinal transplant recipients, one of whom was a retransplant, and a few patients without pretransplant specimens were excluded. Instead of going to the commercial service, samples from a few later patients were sequenced in-house on an Illumina MiSeq and processed with MiXCR. To identify alloreactive clones, pre-transplant mixed lymphocyte reaction products were sequenced and compared with unstimulated pre-transplant donor and recipient T cells.

The paper as a whole reports these results and caveats: Conclusions were limited by the relatively low number and heterogeneity of intestinal transplant patients. Peak levels of circulating GvH clones were associated with declines in HvG clones early after transplant. In patients with donor T cell macrochimerism, the allografts had high GvH to HvG T cell clonal ratios. GvH clones were found in recipient bone marrow, and some of the GvH clones appeared earlier in ileal mucosa or blood, which is consistent with an intestinal mucosal origin.

In the first month after transplant, blood samples were collected up to 4 times, and after that at least monthly when available. The sequence was obtained from a human patient who received an intestinal transplant, so some T cells may come from the graft donor. The sequenced sample was PBMCs, obtained 16 days after intestinal transplant.

The DNA reads as follows: TGTGCCAGCAGTTACCATGGACAGACGAACACTGAAGCTTTCTTT. The encoded protein is CASSYHGQTNTEAFF. The sequence links TRBV6-5 to TRBJ1-1; D gene: possibly TRBD1, on 6 matching bases. Looking up the germline V gene yields CDR1 MNHEY and CDR2 SVGAGI. The cysteine opens and the phenylalanine closes a CDR3 of 15 amino acids. The entry retains the CDR3 DNA only, 45 bases that are in frame from base 1. V is clipped by 2 bases and J by 1 base, and the sequence between their germline boundaries is 11 bases long.